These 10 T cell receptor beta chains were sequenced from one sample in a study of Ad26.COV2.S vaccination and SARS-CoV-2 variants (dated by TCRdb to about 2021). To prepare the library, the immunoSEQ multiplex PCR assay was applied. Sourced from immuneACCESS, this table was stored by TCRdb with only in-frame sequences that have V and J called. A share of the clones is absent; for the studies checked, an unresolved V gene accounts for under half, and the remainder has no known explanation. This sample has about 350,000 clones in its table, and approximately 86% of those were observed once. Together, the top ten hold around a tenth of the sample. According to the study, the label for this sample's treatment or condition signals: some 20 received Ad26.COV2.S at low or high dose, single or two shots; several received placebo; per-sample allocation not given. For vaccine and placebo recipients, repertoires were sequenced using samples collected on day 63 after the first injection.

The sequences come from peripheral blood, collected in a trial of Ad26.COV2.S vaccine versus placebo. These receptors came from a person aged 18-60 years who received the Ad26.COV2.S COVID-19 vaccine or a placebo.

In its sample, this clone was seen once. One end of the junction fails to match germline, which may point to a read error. The CDR3 protein is CASSEGLAGADVF. The CDR3 DNA is TGTGCCAGCAGCGAGGGACTAGCGGGAGCAGATGTCTTC. This chain uses TRBV7-2 with TRBJ2-1; 14 bases fit TRBD2. Germline lookup yields CDR1 SGHTA and CDR2 FQGNSA. The CDR3 totals 13 residues.

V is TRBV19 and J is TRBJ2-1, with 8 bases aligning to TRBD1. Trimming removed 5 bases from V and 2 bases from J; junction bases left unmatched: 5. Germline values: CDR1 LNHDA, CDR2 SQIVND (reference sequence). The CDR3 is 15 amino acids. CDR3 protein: CASSPQGAAYNEQFF. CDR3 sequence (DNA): TGTGCCAGTAGTCCCCAGGGGGCGGCCTACAATGAGCAGTTCTTC.

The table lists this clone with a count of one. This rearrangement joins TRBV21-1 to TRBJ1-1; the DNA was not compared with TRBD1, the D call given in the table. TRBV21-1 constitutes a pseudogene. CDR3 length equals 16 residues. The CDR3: CASSKGRQGLNTEAFF. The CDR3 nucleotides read TGTGCCAGCAGCAAAGGTCGACAGGGGTTGAACACTGAAGCTTTCTTT.

The CDR3 DNA follows: TGTGCCAGCAGCTTACTGGGTGGCAGGAATGAAAAACTGTTTTTT. Translated: CASSLLGGRNEKLFF. V and J are TRBV7-2 and TRBJ1-4; unclear D gene. Germline V gene sequence: CDR1 SGHTA, CDR2 FQGNSA. The CDR3 sequence is 15 residues long. Trimming removed 2 bases from V and 5 bases from J, with 12 bases in between.

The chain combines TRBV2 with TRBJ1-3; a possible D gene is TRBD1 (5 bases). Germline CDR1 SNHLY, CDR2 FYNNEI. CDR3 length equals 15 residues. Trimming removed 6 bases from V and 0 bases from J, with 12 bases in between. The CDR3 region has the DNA TGTGCCAGCAGGGCACTGACAGCCTCTGGAAACACCATATATTTT. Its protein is CASRALTASGNTIYF.

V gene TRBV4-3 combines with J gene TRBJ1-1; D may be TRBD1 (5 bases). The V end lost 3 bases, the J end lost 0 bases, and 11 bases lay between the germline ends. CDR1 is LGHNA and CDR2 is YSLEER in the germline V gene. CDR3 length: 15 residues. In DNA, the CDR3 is TGCGCCAGCAGCCATGGGGGGTCGATGAACACTGAAGCTTTCTTT. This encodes CASSHGGSMNTEAFF.

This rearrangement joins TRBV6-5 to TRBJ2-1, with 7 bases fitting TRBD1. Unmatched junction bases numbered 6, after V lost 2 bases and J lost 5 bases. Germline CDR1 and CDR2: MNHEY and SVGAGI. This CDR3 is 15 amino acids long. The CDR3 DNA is TGTGCCAGCAGTTACAGGACAGGAGGTCACAATGAGCAGTTCTTC. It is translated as CASSYRTGGHNEQFF.

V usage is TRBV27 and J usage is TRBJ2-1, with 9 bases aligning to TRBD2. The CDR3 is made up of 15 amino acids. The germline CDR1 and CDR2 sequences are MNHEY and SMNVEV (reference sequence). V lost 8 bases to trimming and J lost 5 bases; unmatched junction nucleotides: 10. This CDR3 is CASLKAGGPHNEQFF. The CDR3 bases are TGTGCCAGCTTGAAAGCGGGAGGTCCCCACAATGAGCAGTTCTTC.

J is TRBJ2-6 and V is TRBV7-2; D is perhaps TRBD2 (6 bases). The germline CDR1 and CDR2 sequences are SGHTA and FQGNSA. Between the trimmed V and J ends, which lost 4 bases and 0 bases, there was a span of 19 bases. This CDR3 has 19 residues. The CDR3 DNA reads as TGTGCCAGCAGCTCCCCCGGGGGAGAGGCTCGCTCTGGGGCCAACGTCCTGACTTTC. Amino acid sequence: CASSSPGGEARSGANVLTF.

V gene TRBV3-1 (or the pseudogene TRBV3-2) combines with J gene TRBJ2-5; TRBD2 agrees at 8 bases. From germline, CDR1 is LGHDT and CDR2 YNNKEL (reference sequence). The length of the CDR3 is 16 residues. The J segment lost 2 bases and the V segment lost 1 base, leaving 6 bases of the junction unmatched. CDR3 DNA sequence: TGTGCCAGCAGCCAAGGATACGGGGGGGAACAAGAGACCCAGTACTTC. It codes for CASSQGYGGEQETQYF.